Listed below are T cell receptor beta chains from one sample, sequenced in a study of Ad26.COV2.S vaccination and SARS-CoV-2 variants. Profiled with immunoSEQ multiplex PCR; TCRdb holds only in-frame clones, not every one. The data show some 330,000 clones, roughly 90% seen once. The specimen was peripheral blood, collected in a trial of Ad26.COV2.S vaccine versus placebo. These receptors were obtained from a person between 18 and 65 years old who received the Ad26.COV2.S COVID-19 vaccine or a placebo. Both conserved end residues are part of each CDR3. A D gene is named only where the DNA matches it firmly. For some rows the clone size is stated as once, few or many, or as a class when expanded; others skip it.

14	TRBV5-4	TRBD1	TRBJ1-1	.	TGTGCCAGCAGCTCCCGGGACAGGGTTCTGGAAGCTTTCTTT	CASSSRDRVLEAFF
15	TRBV4-3	.	TRBJ1-2	.	TGCGCCAGCAGCCAGGGGTCAACTTCTAACTATGGCTACACCTTC	CASSQGSTSNYGYTF
15	TRBV18	TRBD2	TRBJ2-3	once	TGTGCCAGCTCACCACAGCGGGGGGGCACAGATACGCAGTATTTT	CASSPQRGGTDTQYF
17	TRBV5-1	TRBD2	TRBJ2-3	.	TGCGCCAGCAGCCGGGATGCTAGCGGGGGGAGGATAGATACGCAGTATTTT	CASSRDASGGRIDTQYF
12	TRBV5-6	.	TRBJ2-1	.	TGTGCCAGCAGCTTATCCCTAAATGAGCAGTTCTTC	CASSLSLNEQFF
14	TRBV19	.	TRBJ2-5	once	TGTGCCACCGAAGCGGGTTCAAGGGAGGAGACCCAGTACTTC	CATEAGSREETQYF
12	TRBV19	.	TRBJ2-1	.	TGTGCCAGTACCTGGAGGGGTGATGAGCAGTTCTTC	CASTWRGDEQFF
17	TRBV27	.	TRBJ2-1	.	TGTGCCAGCAGAACCAGCCGGGACACAAAATATTACAATGAGCAGTTCTTC	CASRTSRDTKYYNEQFF
17	TRBV4-1	TRBD1	TRBJ1-1	once	TGCGCCAGCAGCCCGTACCACACCGGGACAGGGCGGTTAGAAGCTTTCTTT	CASSPYHTGTGRLEAFF
15	TRBV5-6	.	TRBJ1-1	.	TGTGCCAGCAGCTACTTGACCCCCCTGGACAGTGAAGCTTTCTTT	CASSYLTPLDSEAFF